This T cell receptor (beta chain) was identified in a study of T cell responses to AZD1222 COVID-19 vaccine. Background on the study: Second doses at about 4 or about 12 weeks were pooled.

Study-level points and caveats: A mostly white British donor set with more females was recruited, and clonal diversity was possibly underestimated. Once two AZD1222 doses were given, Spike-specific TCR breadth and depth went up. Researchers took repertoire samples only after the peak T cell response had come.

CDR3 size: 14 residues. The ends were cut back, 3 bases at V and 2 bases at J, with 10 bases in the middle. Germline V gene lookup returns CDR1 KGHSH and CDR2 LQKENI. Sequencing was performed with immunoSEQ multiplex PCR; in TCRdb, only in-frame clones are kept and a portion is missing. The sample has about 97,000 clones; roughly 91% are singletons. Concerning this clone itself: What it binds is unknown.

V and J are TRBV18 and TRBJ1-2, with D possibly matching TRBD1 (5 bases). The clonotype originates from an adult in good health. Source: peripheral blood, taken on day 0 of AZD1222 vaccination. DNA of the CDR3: TGTGCCAGCTCACCGGGACCGGAGAACTATGGCTACACCTTC. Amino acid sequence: CASSPGPENYGYTF.